This T cell receptor (beta chain) was observed in a study of blood T cells in healthy people across ages. Study-wide context: About one barcoded beta molecule per two T cells came from capture by template switching.

Findings and limits, study-wide: Long-lived donors carried more naive CD4+ cells and greater diversity than aged donors.

Next came a second PCR, run for about 7 to 12 cycles, which used a sample-barcoded 5' primer along with a J-beta primer mix. TCRdb used MiXCR to reprocess the 5' RACE reads, holding one entry per CDR3 protein. The sample has roughly 800,000 distinct CDR3 sequences, 55% to 70% seen once; the top ten hold 22%. This clonotype turned up a few times. Its antigen remains unidentified. Drawn from each donor were roughly 10 milliliters of peripheral blood. Total RNA extracted from each sample amounted to at least 5.5 micrograms. The clonotype was recovered from a man aged 25-45 years in good health. The specimen sequenced was blood.

CDR3 protein: CASRRTGGANYGYTF. The CDR3 nucleotides are TGTGCCAGCAGACGGACAGGGGGAGCTAACTATGGCTACACCTTC. V usage is TRBV11-2 and J usage is TRBJ1-2; 10 bases are shared with TRBD1. Per the germline V gene, CDR1 is SGHAT and CDR2 is FQNNGV. The CDR3 length is 15 residues. V was pared by 6 bases and J by 0 bases, with 4 bases of the junction left unmatched.